This T cell receptor beta chain emerged from a study of post-analysis software for immune sequencing data. Of note for this clonotype: What it binds is not known.

cDNA libraries of TCR beta carried unique molecular identifiers. Using its own MiXCR run on the PCR reads, TCRdb lists one record per CDR3 protein. The sample has approximately 730,000 distinct CDR3 sequences, 30% seen once; the top ten hold around 0.56%. Study results and limitations: In patients, TRBV5-6, TRBV5-1 and TRBV20-1 belonged to roughly 5 TRBV segments found more frequently than in controls.

Germline V gene lookup returns CDR1 MDHEN and CDR2 SYDVKM. The CDR3 is 14 amino acids. Trimming took off 6 bases at V and 4 bases at J, with 15 bases between the two ends. The sequencing input was blood. The V call is TRBV28, the J call TRBJ1-2; D not resolved. The origin of this receptor is a girl between 10 and 17 years old with multiple sclerosis. The CDR3 DNA sequence: TGTGCCAGCAGGTTGAACAGTTTCGTCTATGGCTACACCTTC. Translated, it gives CASRLNSFVYGYTF.